This TCR beta chain was captured by sequencing in a study of human T cells and chemical hapten exposure. Between the trimmed V and J ends, which lost 5 bases and 3 bases, there was a span of 11 bases. The CDR3 runs to 14 residues. TCRdb reprocessed the RACE reads via MiXCR and lists one record per CDR3 protein. In the table there are about 110,000 distinct CDR3 sequences, 34% of which are singletons. Time point of the sample: patch test 3, about 24 weeks after DPC sensitization. The treatment is: therapeutic diphenylcyclopropenone sensitization with weekly scalp DPC. The study drew its donors from alopecia patients who were 18 to 70 years old and suitable for DPC. Blood, whole and unfractionated, served as the source for total RNA extraction. This clonotype was recorded a few times.

The sequences come from whole blood, collected in connection with sensitization to the hapten diphenylcyclopropenone (DPC). The source is a man in his forties with alopecia areata. Some clones in this sample may be carry-over from other donors' samples. The chain links TRBV12-3 or TRBV12-4 to TRBJ2-1; no reliable D call. The CDR3 loop reads CASSALDHYNEQFF. The CDR3, as DNA: TGTGCCAGCAGTGCTCTCGACCACTACAATGAGCAGTTCTTC.